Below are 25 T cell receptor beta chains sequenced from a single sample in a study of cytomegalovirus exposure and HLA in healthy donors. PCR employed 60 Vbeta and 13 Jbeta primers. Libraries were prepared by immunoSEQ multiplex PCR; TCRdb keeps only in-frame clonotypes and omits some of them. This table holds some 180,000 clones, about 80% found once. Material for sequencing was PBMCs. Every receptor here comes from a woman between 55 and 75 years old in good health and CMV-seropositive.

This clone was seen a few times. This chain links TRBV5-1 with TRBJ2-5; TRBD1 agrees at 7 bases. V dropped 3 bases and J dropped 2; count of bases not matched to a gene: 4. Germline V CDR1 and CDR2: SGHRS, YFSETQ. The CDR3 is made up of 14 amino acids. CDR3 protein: CASSSRQGQETQYF. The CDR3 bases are TGCGCCAGCAGCTCTAGACAGGGTCAAGAGACCCAGTACTTC.

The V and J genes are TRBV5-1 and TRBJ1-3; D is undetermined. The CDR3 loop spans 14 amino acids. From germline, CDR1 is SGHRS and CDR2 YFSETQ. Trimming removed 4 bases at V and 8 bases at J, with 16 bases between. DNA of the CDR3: TGCGCCAGCAGCCTCCCGGGATCCCGAGACACCATATATTTT. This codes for CASSLPGSRDTIYF.

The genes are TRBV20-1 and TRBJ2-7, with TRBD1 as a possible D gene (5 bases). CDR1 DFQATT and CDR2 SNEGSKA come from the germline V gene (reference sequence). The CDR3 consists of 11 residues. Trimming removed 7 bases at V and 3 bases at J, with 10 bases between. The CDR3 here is CSGTGLYEQYF. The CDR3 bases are TGCAGTGGTACAGGCCTCTACGAGCAGTACTTC.

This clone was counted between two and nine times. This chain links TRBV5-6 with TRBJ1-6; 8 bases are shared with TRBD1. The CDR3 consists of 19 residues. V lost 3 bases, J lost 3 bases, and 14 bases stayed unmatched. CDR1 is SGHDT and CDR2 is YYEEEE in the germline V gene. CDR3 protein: CASSSADRGLQFYNSPLHF. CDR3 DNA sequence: TGTGCCAGCAGCTCCGCCGACAGGGGCCTTCAATTCTATAATTCACCCCTCCACTTT. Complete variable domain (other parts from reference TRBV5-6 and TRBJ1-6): DAGVTQSPTHLIKTRGQQVTLRCSPKSGHDTVSWYQQALGQGPQFIFQYYEEEERQRGNFPDRFSGHQFPNYSSELNVNALLLGDSALYLCASSSADRGLQFYNSPLHFGNGTRLTVT.

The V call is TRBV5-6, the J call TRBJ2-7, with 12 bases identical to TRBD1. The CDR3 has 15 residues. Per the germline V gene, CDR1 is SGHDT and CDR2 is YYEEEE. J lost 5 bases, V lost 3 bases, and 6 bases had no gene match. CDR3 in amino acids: CASSSPGQGAHEQYF. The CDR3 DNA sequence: TGTGCCAGCAGCTCCCCGGGACAGGGGGCCCACGAGCAGTACTTC.

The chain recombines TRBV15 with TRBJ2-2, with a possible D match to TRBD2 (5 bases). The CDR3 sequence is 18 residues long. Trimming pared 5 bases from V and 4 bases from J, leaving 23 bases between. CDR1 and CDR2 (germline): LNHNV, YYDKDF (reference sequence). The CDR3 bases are TGTGCCACCAGCCCCCACGGTCCGGGGTCCTCGAGCACCGGGGAGCTGTTTTTT. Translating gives CATSPHGPGSSSTGELFF.

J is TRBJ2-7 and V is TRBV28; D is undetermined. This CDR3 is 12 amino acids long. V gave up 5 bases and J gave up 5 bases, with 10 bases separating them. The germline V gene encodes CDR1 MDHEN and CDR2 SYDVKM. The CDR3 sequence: CASSPVENEQYF. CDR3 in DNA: TGTGCCAGCAGTCCAGTTGAAAACGAGCAGTACTTC.

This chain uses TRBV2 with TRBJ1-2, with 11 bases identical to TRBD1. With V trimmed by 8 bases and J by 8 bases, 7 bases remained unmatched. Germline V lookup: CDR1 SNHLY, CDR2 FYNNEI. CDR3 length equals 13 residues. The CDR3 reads CASPGGQGEGYTF. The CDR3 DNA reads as TGTGCCAGCCCCGGGGGACAGGGGGAAGGCTACACCTTC.

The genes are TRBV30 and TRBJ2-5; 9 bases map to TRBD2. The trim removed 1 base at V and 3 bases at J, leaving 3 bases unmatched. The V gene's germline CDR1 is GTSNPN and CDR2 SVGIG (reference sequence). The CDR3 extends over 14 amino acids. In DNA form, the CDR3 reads TGTGCCTGGAGTGAGGGCGGGAGGGAAGAGACCCAGTACTTC. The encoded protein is CAWSEGGREETQYF.

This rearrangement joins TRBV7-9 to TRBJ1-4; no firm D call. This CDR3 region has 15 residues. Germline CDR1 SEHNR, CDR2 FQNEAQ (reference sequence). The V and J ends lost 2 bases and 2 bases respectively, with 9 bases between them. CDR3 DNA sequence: TGTGCCAGCAGCTTAAATGGAGGGACTAATGAAAAACTGTTTTTT. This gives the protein CASSLNGGTNEKLFF.

As DNA, the CDR3 is TGCGCCAGCACCATGAACAACGAGCAGTACTTC. Translating it yields CASTMNNEQYF. The V gene is TRBV5-1, the J gene TRBJ2-7, with D unclear. Looked up from germline, CDR1 is SGHRS and CDR2 is YFSETQ. Trimming left V 6 bases short and J 5 bases short, with 9 bases between. This CDR3 spans 11 amino acids.

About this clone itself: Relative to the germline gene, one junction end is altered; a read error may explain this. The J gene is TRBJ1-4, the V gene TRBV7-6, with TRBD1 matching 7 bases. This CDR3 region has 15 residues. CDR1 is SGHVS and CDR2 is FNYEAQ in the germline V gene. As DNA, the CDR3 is TGTGCCAGCAGCTTAGCAGACAGGGTTAATGAAAATCTGTTTTTT. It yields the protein CASSLADRVNENLFF. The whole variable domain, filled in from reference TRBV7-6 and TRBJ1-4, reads GAGVSQSPRYKVTKRGQDVALRCDPISGHVSLYWYRQALGQGPEFLTYFNYEAQQDKSGLPNDRFSAERPEGSISTLTIQRTEQRDSAMYRCASSLADRVNENLFFGSGTQLSVL.

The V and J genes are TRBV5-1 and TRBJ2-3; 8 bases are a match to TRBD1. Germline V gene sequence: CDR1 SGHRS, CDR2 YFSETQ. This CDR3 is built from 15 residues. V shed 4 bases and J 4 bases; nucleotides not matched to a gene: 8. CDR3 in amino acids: CASSPDRGGPDTQYF. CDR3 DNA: TGCGCCAGCAGCCCCGACAGGGGAGGCCCAGATACGCAGTATTTT.

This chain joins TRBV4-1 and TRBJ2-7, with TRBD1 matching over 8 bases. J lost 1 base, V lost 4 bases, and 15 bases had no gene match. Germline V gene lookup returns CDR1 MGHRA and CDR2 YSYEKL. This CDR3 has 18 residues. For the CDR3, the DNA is TGCGCCAGCAGCCCAGGACCCGGCGGACAGGGACCATCCTACGAGCAGTACTTC. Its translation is CASSPGPGGQGPSYEQYF.

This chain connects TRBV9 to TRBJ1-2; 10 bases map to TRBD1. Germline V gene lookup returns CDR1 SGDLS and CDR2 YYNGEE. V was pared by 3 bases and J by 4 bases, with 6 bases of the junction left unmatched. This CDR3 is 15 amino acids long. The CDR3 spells CASSGEGQGIYGYTF. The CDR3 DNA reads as TGTGCCAGCAGCGGCGAGGGACAGGGGATCTATGGCTACACCTTC.

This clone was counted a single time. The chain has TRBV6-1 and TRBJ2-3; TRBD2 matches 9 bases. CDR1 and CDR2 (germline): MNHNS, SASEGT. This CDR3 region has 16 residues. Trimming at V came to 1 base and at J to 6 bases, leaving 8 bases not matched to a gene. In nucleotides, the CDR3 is TGTGCCAGCAGTGAAGGGACTAGCGTCGAATTTGATACGCAGTATTTT. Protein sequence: CASSEGTSVEFDTQYF.

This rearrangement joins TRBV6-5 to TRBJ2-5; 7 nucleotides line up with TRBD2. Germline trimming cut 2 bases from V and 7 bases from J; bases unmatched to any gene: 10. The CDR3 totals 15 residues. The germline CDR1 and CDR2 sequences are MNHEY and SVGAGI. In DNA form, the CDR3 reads TGTGCCAGCAGTTACAGGGCTAGCGGTGAGGGGACCCAGTACTTC. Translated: CASSYRASGEGTQYF.

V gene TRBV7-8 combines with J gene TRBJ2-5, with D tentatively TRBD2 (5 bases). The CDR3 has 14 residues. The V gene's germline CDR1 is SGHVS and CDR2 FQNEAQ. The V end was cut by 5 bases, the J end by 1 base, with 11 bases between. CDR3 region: CASSRGWGQETQYF. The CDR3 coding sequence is TGTGCCAGCAGCCGCGGGTGGGGCCAAGAGACCCAGTACTTC.

Here the CDR3 reads CASSLSDRGRGQYF. DNA of the CDR3: TGTGCCAGCAGTTTATCCGACAGGGGAAGGGGGCAGTACTTC. The rearrangement joins TRBV28 to TRBJ2-7, with 8 bases lining up with TRBD1. V shed 1 base and J 9 bases; nucleotides not matched to a gene: 8. CDR1 and CDR2 (germline): MDHEN, SYDVKM. There are 14 residues in the CDR3.

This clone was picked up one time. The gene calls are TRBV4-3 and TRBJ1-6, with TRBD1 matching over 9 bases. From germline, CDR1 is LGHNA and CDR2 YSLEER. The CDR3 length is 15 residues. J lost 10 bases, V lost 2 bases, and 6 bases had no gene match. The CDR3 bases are TGCGCCAGCAGCCAATTCCGGGACAGGGAATCACCCCTCCACTTT. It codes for CASSQFRDRESPLHF.

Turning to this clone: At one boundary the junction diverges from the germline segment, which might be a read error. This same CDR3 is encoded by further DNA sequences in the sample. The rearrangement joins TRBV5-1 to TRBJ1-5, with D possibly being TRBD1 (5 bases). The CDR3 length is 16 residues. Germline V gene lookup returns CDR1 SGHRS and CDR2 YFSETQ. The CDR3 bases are TGTGCCAGCAGCTTGGGCCGGGGGAATAGCAATCAGCCCCAGCATTTT. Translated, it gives CASSLGRGNSNQPQHF. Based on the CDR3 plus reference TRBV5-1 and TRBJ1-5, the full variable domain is KAGVTQTPRYLIKTRGQQVTLSCSPISGHRSVSWYQQTPGQGLQFLFEYFSETQRNKGNFPGRFSGRQFSNSRSEMNVSTLELGDSALYLCASSLGRGNSNQPQHFGDGTRLSIL.

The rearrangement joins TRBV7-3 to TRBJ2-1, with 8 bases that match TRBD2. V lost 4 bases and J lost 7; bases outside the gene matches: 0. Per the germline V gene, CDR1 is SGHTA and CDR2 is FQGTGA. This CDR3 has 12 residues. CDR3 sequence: CASSSSGNEQFF. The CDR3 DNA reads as TGTGCCAGCAGCTCTAGCGGGAATGAGCAGTTCTTC.

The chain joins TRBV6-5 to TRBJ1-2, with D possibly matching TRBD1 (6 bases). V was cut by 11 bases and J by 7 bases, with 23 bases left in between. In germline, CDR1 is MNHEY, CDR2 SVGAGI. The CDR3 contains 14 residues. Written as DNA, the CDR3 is TGTGCCTCCTGCCCTGTAGGGGGGGCGAGTGGCTACACCTTC. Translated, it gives CASCPVGGASGYTF.

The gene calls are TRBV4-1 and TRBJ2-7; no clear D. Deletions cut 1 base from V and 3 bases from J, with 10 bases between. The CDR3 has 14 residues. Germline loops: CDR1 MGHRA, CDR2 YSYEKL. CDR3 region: CASSQAHNNYEQYF. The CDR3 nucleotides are TGCGCCAGCAGCCAAGCCCACAATAACTACGAGCAGTACTTC.

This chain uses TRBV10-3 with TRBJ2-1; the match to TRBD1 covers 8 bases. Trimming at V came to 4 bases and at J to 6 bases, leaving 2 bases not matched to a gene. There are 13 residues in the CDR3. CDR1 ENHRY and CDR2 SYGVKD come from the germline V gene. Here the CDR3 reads CAISGGTGNEQFF. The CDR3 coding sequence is TGTGCCATCAGTGGGGGGACAGGCAATGAGCAGTTCTTC.